The clone carrying this TCR beta chain was seen a few times. The antigen is undetermined. The data stem from a study of T cells after posttransplantation cyclophosphamide. Study results and limitations: Blood and skin or GI T cell repertoires showed limited TRB overlap.

Assay: immunoSEQ multiplex PCR; the TCRdb copy retains only in-frame clones and omits some. The sample includes some 39,000 clones, none of them occurring once. The CDR3 consists of 19 residues. After removal of 2 bases from V and 4 bases from J, the junction contained 19 bases not matched to a gene. Germline CDR1 LGHNA, CDR2 YSLEER. The chain combines TRBV4-3 with TRBJ2-7; 8 nucleotides match TRBD2. This TCR was recovered from a girl aged 5-17 years in good health, CMV-negative, and a related stem cell transplant donor. The specimen sequenced was PBMCs. The CDR3, as DNA: TGCGCCAGCAGCCAAAAGAGGGGCCTGATTGAGCGGGAGTCGTACGAGCAGTACTTC. Translating gives CASSQKRGLIERESYEQYF.